This T cell receptor (beta chain) was captured in a study of blood T cells in healthy people across ages. Findings and caveats of the study: Observed TCR beta diversity per million T cells went down as age went up. This fall followed a roughly linear course with age. Expanded clonotype changes were possibly confounded by unknown donor CMV status. A strong correlation between TCR beta diversity and naive T cell percentage was seen.

CDR1 and CDR2 (germline): KGHDR, SFDVKD. The CDR3 has 16 residues. Using a J-beta primer mix together with a sample-barcoded 5' primer, a second PCR was run for roughly 6 to 11 cycles. All samples yielded 2.5 million or more CDR3-containing paired-end reads. One entry per CDR3 protein results from TCRdb running MiXCR on the 5' RACE reads. The sample yields roughly 1.6 million distinct CDR3 sequences, roughly 32% seen once. Details on this clonotype: Its antigen is not identified.

The TCR comes from a woman in her 30s in good health. The chain joins TRBV24-1 to TRBJ2-7, with D perhaps given as TRBD1 or TRBD2 (6 bases each). The J call is uncertain, as TRBJ2-5 better fits the DNA end. Material: blood. In nucleotides, the CDR3 is TGTGCCACCAGTGACGCCTTGGACGGGGGCGAGGAGACCCAGTACTTC. It translates to CATSDALDGGEETQYF.